This passage covers 11 T cell receptor beta chains from one sample sequenced in a study of spatial heterogeneity in lung cancer. TCRdb itself ran the 5' RACE reads through MiXCR, one entry per CDR3 protein. The sample lists about 120,000 distinct CDR3 sequences, approximately 12% occurring once. Time point defined: blood at routine non-recurrence follow-up after resection. Without sorting, whole RNA was sequenced from tumor, nontumor lung or frozen PBMC. The sample was PBMCs, taken at follow-up. These receptors originate from a male donor with early-stage non-small cell lung cancer.

This clonotype has at least ten counts. This chain uses TRBV5-1 with TRBJ2-3; no definite D call. The V and J ends lost 6 bases and 4 bases respectively, with 6 bases between them. The V gene's germline CDR1 is SGHRS and CDR2 YFSETQ. The length of the CDR3 is 11 residues. The CDR3: CASKFSDTQYF. Written as DNA, the CDR3 is TGCGCCAGCAAGTTTTCAGATACGCAGTATTTT.

This clonotype was counted ten times or more. The chain combines TRBV24-1 with TRBJ2-3; tentatively, D is TRBD2 (6 bases). Germline CDR1 reads KGHDR; CDR2 reads SFDVKD. CDR3 length: 14 amino acids. The V end was cut by 5 bases, the J end by 3 bases, with 11 bases between. The CDR3 nucleotides read TGTGCCACCAGTGCAACGGGGGTAACAGATACGCAGTATTTT. This sequence encodes CATSATGVTDTQYF.

This clonotype was picked up a small number of times. The rearrangement joins TRBV9 to TRBJ1-2; D is undetermined. The CDR3 sequence is 14 residues long. Germline loops: CDR1 SGDLS, CDR2 YYNGEE. V gave up 0 bases and J gave up 8 bases, with 14 bases separating them. The CDR3: CASSVGSRSEGYTF. As DNA, the CDR3 is TGTGCCAGCAGCGTAGGGTCCAGGTCTGAAGGCTACACCTTC. The whole variable domain, remainder taken from reference TRBV9 and TRBJ1-2, is DSGVTQTPKHLITATGQRVTLRCSPRSGDLSVYWYQQSLDQGLQFLIQYYNGEERAKGNILERFSAQQFPDLHSELNLSSLELGDSALYFCASSVGSRSEGYTFGSGTRLTVV.

V and J are TRBV4-1 and TRBJ1-6, with a tentative D call TRBD1 (6 bases). From germline, CDR1 is MGHRA and CDR2 YSYEKL. The CDR3 covers 16 residues. V was clipped by 4 bases and J by 6 bases, with 16 bases between them. CDR3 sequence (DNA): TGCGCCAGCAGCCCCAGAACAGGGTCTGGTAATTCACCCCTCCACTTT. Protein sequence: CASSPRTGSGNSPLHF.

The chain combines TRBV20-1 with TRBJ1-5; D possibly corresponds to TRBD1 (6 bases). Germline CDR1 is DFQATT and CDR2 is SNEGSKA (reference sequence). V lost 3 bases to trimming and J lost 7 bases, with 16 bases between them. CDR3 length equals 14 residues. The CDR3 bases are TGCAGTGCTAGGCGTCAGGGGCTGGAACAGCCCCAGCATTTT. It specifies CSARRQGLEQPQHF.

This CDR3 is CRGLQGKYF. The CDR3, as DNA: TGCAGGGGGCTACAGGGAAAGTACTTC. The chain is built from TRBV20-1 and TRBJ2-5; D possibly corresponds to TRBD1 (6 bases). This CDR3 region has 9 residues. Germline V lookup: CDR1 DFQATT, CDR2 SNEGSKA (reference sequence).

This clonotype has just one count. The rearrangement uses TRBV5-1 and TRBJ1-1; D not certain. The V end was cut by 0 bases, the J end by 8 bases, with 11 bases between. Per the germline V gene, CDR1 is SGHRS and CDR2 is YFSETQ. CDR3 length: 13 residues. CDR3 in amino acids: CASSLVTEMEAFF. CDR3 bases: TGCGCCAGCAGCTTGGTCACGGAAATGGAAGCTTTCTTT.

At least ten counts were recorded for this clonotype. CDR3 protein: CASTRGGLRSYEQYF. The CDR3 coding sequence is TGTGCCAGCACCCGGGGTGGCCTACGCTCCTACGAGCAGTACTTC. The V call is TRBV28, the J call TRBJ2-7; possibly TRBD2 for D (5 bases). The V end lost 7 bases, the J end lost 0 bases, and 16 bases lay between the germline ends. The CDR3 covers 15 residues. Germline assignment: CDR1 MDHEN and CDR2 SYDVKM.

The chain employs TRBV20-1 and TRBJ2-4, with 7 positions matching TRBD1. With 5 bases clipped from V and 9 bases from J, the junction kept 7 bases outside the gene matches. The CDR3 has 12 residues. Germline CDR1 DFQATT, CDR2 SNEGSKA (reference sequence). The CDR3 coding sequence is TGCAGTGCTTTCCGGGACAGTGGCATTCAGTACTTC. Its protein is CSAFRDSGIQYF.

This chain links TRBV3-1 with TRBJ1-6; D gene uncertain. Trimming took 6 bases from V and 7 from J, leaving 10 bases between them. The CDR3 runs 13 residues. Looked up from germline, CDR1 is LGHDT and CDR2 is YNNKEL (reference sequence). CDR3 nucleotides: TGTGCCAGCAGTCCCGACGCGAATTCACCCCTCCACTTT. Protein: CASSPDANSPLHF.

The chain links TRBV5-6 to TRBJ2-4; D is unclear. The V end was cut by 0 bases, the J end by 0 bases, with 13 bases between. Germline V gene lookup returns CDR1 SGHDT and CDR2 YYEEEE. This CDR3 region has 17 residues. The CDR3 spells CASSLGREDLAKNIQYF. CDR3 coding DNA: TGTGCCAGCAGCTTGGGCCGAGAGGATTTAGCCAAAAACATTCAGTACTTC.